These 32 T cell receptor beta chains were sequenced from one sample in a study of T cells after yellow fever vaccination. Each CDR3 protein is one row after TCRdb ran MiXCR on the 5' RACE reads. The repertoire holds 250,000 to 400,000 distinct CDR3 sequences, 4% to 5.5% seen once, with approximately 19% in the top ten. The sequencing used PBMCs, collected 15 days after the yellow fever booster vaccination. Receptors were obtained from a man younger than 35 who received the YFV17D yellow fever vaccine.

This clonotype has a handful of counts. The rearrangement uses TRBV7-9 and TRBJ2-3, with 11 bases aligning to TRBD2. This CDR3 spans 15 amino acids. The germline gives CDR1 SEHNR, CDR2 FQNEAQ (reference sequence). V was pared by 2 bases and J by 5 bases, with 3 bases of the junction left unmatched. The CDR3 DNA is TGTGCCAGCAGCTTACTAGCGGGGGGAGAAGATACGCAGTATTTT. This gives the protein CASSLLAGGEDTQYF.

A few counts support this clonotype. CDR3 amino acids: CASSFRAIGNQPQHF. CDR3 DNA: TGTGCCAGCAGTTTTCGGGCCATAGGCAATCAGCCCCAGCATTTT. This chain connects TRBV12-3 or TRBV12-4 to TRBJ1-5; no reliable D call. The CDR3 contains 15 residues. The germline V and J ends were trimmed by 3 bases and 2 bases, with 11 bases remaining between them.

This clonotype was seen many times. The chain is built from TRBV5-5 and TRBJ2-7; D remains unclear. The CDR3 extends over 15 amino acids. CDR1 SGHKS and CDR2 YYEKEE come from the germline V gene (reference sequence). Trimming took off 1 base at V and 2 bases at J, with 13 bases between the two ends. The CDR3 sequence: CASSLTPTVAYEQYF. CDR3 coding DNA: TGTGCCAGCAGCTTGACCCCTACAGTAGCCTACGAGCAGTACTTC.

This clonotype was detected ten times or more. The chain joins TRBV5-1 to TRBJ1-1, with 10 bases that match TRBD1. V gave up 5 bases and J gave up 7 bases; unmatched junction bases: 5. The CDR3 consists of 13 residues. Germline values: CDR1 SGHRS, CDR2 YFSETQ. CDR3 nucleotides: TGCGCCAGCAGTCCGGGACAGGGGCTTGAAGCTTTCTTT. As protein: CASSPGQGLEAFF.

This clonotype was seen more than once but under ten times. The V and J genes are TRBV12-5 and TRBJ2-1; no firm D call. V dropped 10 bases and J dropped 1 base, with 11 bases sitting between them. Germline CDR1 LGHNT, CDR2 FRNRAP. The CDR3 has 13 residues. CDR3 bases: TGTGCTACCCGACTCGAGTCCTACAATGAGCAGTTCTTC. Protein sequence: CATRLESYNEQFF.

The J gene is TRBJ2-1, the V gene TRBV5-1; D is unclear. Trimming left V 0 bases short and J 5 bases short, with 12 bases between. Germline values: CDR1 SGHRS, CDR2 YFSETQ. The CDR3 has 15 residues. CDR3 residues: CASSLGGRVDNEQFF. CDR3 sequence (DNA): TGCGCCAGCAGCTTGGGGGGTCGTGTGGACAATGAGCAGTTCTTC.

The table lists this clonotype with a few counts. The DNA of the CDR3 is TGTGCCAGCAGGGATTTAACAGGGTCGGGGACTGAAGCTTTCTTT. Translated: CASRDLTGSGTEAFF. The chain joins TRBV6-4 to TRBJ1-1; tentative D call: TRBD1 (6 bases). The V gene lost 6 bases and the J gene lost 5 bases, with 19 bases spanning the gap. CDR1 is MRHNA and CDR2 is SNTAGT in the germline V gene. The CDR3 totals 15 residues.

The CDR3 DNA reads TGTGCCAGCAGTTGGAGCCATGGGACGGCTTACGGACAGCCCCAGCATTTT. It encodes CASSWSHGTAYGQPQHF. V is TRBV6-2 or TRBV6-3 and J is TRBJ1-5; a weak D match, TRBD1 (5 bases). CDR1 and CDR2 from the germline V gene are MNHEY and SVGEGT. V dropped 4 bases and J dropped 7 bases, with 23 bases sitting between them. The CDR3 has 17 amino acids.

The chain couples TRBV30 to TRBJ2-6; D uncertain. Germline V lookup: CDR1 GTSNPN, CDR2 SVGIG (reference sequence). CDR3 length: 11 residues. DNA for the CDR3: TGTGCTAATTATGGGGCCAACGTCCTGACTTTC. This encodes CANYGANVLTF.

This clonotype occurred many times. V usage is TRBV27 and J usage is TRBJ1-1; D gene unclear. The germline V and J ends were trimmed by 2 bases and 2 bases, with 12 bases remaining between them. This CDR3 is 15 amino acids long. Germline CDR1 is MNHEY and CDR2 is SMNVEV (reference sequence). The CDR3 spells CASSLLAVSNTEAFF. CDR3 bases: TGTGCCAGCAGTTTACTTGCGGTCTCAAACACTGAAGCTTTCTTT.

The table lists this clonotype with many counts. The J gene is TRBJ2-5, the V gene TRBV6-5; TRBD2 is a possible D gene (6 bases). V was cut by 5 bases and J by 0 bases, with 19 bases left in between. Per the germline V gene, CDR1 is MNHEY and CDR2 is SVGAGI. The CDR3 has 17 residues. This CDR3 reads CASSQGRDGRYQETQYF. CDR3 in DNA: TGTGCCAGCAGTCAAGGGCGGGACGGAAGGTACCAAGAGACCCAGTACTTC.

The sample holds a few counts of this clonotype. The chain links TRBV2 to TRBJ1-5; D perhaps matches TRBD1 (5 bases). Between the trimmed V and J ends, which lost 7 bases and 6 bases, there was a span of 16 bases. The CDR3 contains 14 residues. In germline, CDR1 is SNHLY, CDR2 FYNNEI. The CDR3 DNA sequence: TGTGCCAGCAAGGCATGGGGGGGGGGTCAGCCCCAGCATTTT. Its translation is CASKAWGGGQPQHF.

This clonotype was detected only a few times. V and J are TRBV7-2 and TRBJ1-1; 7 nucleotides line up with TRBD1. CDR1 and CDR2 (germline): SGHTA, FQGNSA. The CDR3 contains 16 residues. V was pared by 3 bases and J by 0 bases, with 7 bases of the junction left unmatched. CDR3 protein: CASSFNRGYMNTEAFF. The CDR3 bases are TGTGCCAGCAGCTTTAACAGGGGCTACATGAACACTGAAGCTTTCTTT.

V is TRBV10-3 and J is TRBJ2-5; D call uncertain. The CDR3 sequence is 15 residues long. Trimming shortened V by 2 bases and J by 0 bases, and 10 bases separated the two germline ends. Per the germline V gene, CDR1 is ENHRY and CDR2 is SYGVKD. CDR3 protein: CAISESQNDQETQYF. The CDR3 DNA reads as TGTGCCATCAGTGAGAGCCAGAACGACCAAGAGACCCAGTACTTC.

The chain carries TRBV18 and TRBJ2-5, with 7 bases matching TRBD1. The germline V gene encodes CDR1 KGHSH and CDR2 LQKENI. The CDR3 runs 14 residues. The trim removed 3 bases at V and 3 bases at J, leaving 4 bases unmatched. CDR3 nucleotide sequence: TGTGCCAGCTCACCTATTGACAGGGAAGAGACCCAGTACTTC. Its translation is CASSPIDREETQYF.

This clonotype was seen repeatedly, ten times or more. The V call is TRBV7-9, the J call TRBJ1-1; 7 bases agree with TRBD1. CDR1 SEHNR and CDR2 FQNEAQ come from the germline V gene (reference sequence). The CDR3 consists of 12 residues. The V gene end was trimmed by 5 bases and the J gene end by 7 bases; junction bases not matched to a gene: 4. CDR3 sequence (DNA): TGTGCCAGCAGCCAGACAGGGAGTGAAGCTTTCTTT. This gives the protein CASSQTGSEAFF.

The rearrangement joins TRBV27 to TRBJ2-5; no reliable D call. V was cut by 6 bases and J by 7 bases, with 24 bases left in between. This CDR3 spans 16 amino acids. Germline V gene sequence: CDR1 MNHEY, CDR2 SMNVEV (reference sequence). For the CDR3, the DNA is TGTGCCAGCAGCTTTACCTTAGCCGGGCCGCTGGGGACCCAGTACTTC. It encodes CASSFTLAGPLGTQYF.

Only a few counts were recorded for this clonotype. The chain links TRBV24-1 to TRBJ2-5; tentatively, D is TRBD1 or TRBD2 (6 bases each). With 3 bases removed from V and 5 bases from J, the gap between germline ends came to 12 bases. The CDR3 runs to 14 residues. The germline V gene encodes CDR1 KGHDR and CDR2 SFDVKD. DNA for the CDR3: TGTGCCACCAGTGATCCGCGGGACACGGAGACCCAGTACTTC. Protein sequence: CATSDPRDTETQYF.

V gene TRBV5-1 combines with J gene TRBJ2-5, with D perhaps assigned TRBD1 or TRBD2 (5 bases each). Germline V gives CDR1 SGHRS, CDR2 YFSETQ. V gave up 4 bases and J gave up 1 base, with 11 bases separating them. CDR3 length: 14 amino acids. The CDR3 nucleotides are TGCGCCAGCAGCCGGGACGGCTCCCAAGAGACCCAGTACTTC. This gives the protein CASSRDGSQETQYF.

This clonotype has a handful of counts. A read error is possible here, since a much larger clone lies one base away. The chain carries TRBV5-1 and TRBJ2-1, with D perhaps matching TRBD1 or TRBD2 (6 bases each). The CDR3 runs to 16 residues. Germline CDR1 reads SGHRS; CDR2 reads YFSETQ. The germline V and J ends were trimmed by 4 bases and 4 bases, with 18 bases remaining between them. The CDR3 here is CASSPAGKGGYNEQFF. DNA of the CDR3: TGCGCCAGCAGCCCAGCTGGGAAGGGGGGTTACAATGAGCAGTTCTTC. The full variable domain, rest sourced from reference TRBV5-1 and TRBJ2-1, is KAGVTQTPRYLIKTRGQQVTLSCSPISGHRSVSWYQQTPGQGLQFLFEYFSETQRNKGNFPGRFSGRQFSNSRSEMNVSTLELGDSALYLCASSPAGKGGYNEQFFGPGTRLTVL.

This clonotype showed up just a few times. The chain is built from TRBV5-1 and TRBJ2-1, with 10 bases matching TRBD1. The CDR3 covers 16 residues. Per germline, CDR1 SGHRS and CDR2 YFSETQ. V lost 0 bases, J lost 2 bases, and 2 bases stayed unmatched. The CDR3 DNA reads as TGCGCCAGCAGCTTGGGGACAGGGGGGACCTACAATGAGCAGTTCTTC. Translation: CASSLGTGGTYNEQFF.

This clonotype was detected a few times. The chain joins TRBV7-2 to TRBJ2-1; TRBD1 might be the D (5 bases). This CDR3 comprises 13 residues. In germline, CDR1 is SGHTA, CDR2 FQGNSA. The V gene lost 5 bases and the J gene lost 10 bases, with 15 bases spanning the gap. Written as DNA, the CDR3 is TGTGCCAGCAGCCCCCATCAGGGAAACGAGCAGTTCTTC. Protein: CASSPHQGNEQFF.

The V and J genes are TRBV7-9 and TRBJ2-7, with 8 bases matching TRBD2. J lost 3 bases, V lost 4 bases, and 5 bases had no gene match. The CDR3 covers 14 residues. Germline assignment: CDR1 SEHNR and CDR2 FQNEAQ (reference sequence). DNA of the CDR3: TGTGCCAGCAGCTCCGGGACTAGGGGCTACGAGCAGTACTTC. Protein sequence: CASSSGTRGYEQYF. Using reference TRBV7-9 and TRBJ2-7 for the parts outside the CDR3, the full variable domain is DTGVSQNPRHKITKRGQNVTFRCDPISEHNRLYWYRQTLGQGPEFLTYFQNEAQLEKSRLLSDRFSAERPKGSFSTLEIQRTEQGDSAMYLCASSSGTRGYEQYFGPGTRLTVT.

This chain connects TRBV3-1 to TRBJ2-1, with 7 bases that match TRBD2. The CDR3 runs to 16 residues. The junction had 9 bases not matched to a gene; V was cut back by 4 bases and J by 3 bases. Germline-derived CDR1 and CDR2 are LGHDT and YNNKEL (reference sequence). CDR3 residues: CASSPRASGDYNEQFF. In DNA, the CDR3 is TGTGCCAGCAGCCCTCGTGCTAGCGGTGACTACAATGAGCAGTTCTTC.

This clonotype was detected only a few times. The J gene is TRBJ1-1, the V gene TRBV7-3, with 9 positions matching TRBD1. The V and J ends lost 4 bases and 1 base, in that order; junction bases with no gene match: 4. Germline V gene lookup returns CDR1 SGHTA and CDR2 FQGTGA. CDR3 length: 15 residues. CDR3 sequence: CASSSGQGTNTEAFF. CDR3 nucleotides: TGTGCCAGCAGCTCCGGACAGGGGACGAACACTGAAGCTTTCTTT.

This clonotype was picked up a small number of times. The chain joins TRBV10-1 to TRBJ2-3; the D is unclear. CDR1 is WNHNN, CDR2 SYGVQD, per germline (reference sequence). V gave up 6 bases and J gave up 6 bases, with 16 bases separating them. This CDR3 spans 14 amino acids. The CDR3 region has the DNA TGCGCCAGCAGCGACGTTTGGAAAATCGATACGCAGTATTTT. It translates to CASSDVWKIDTQYF.

There are a few counts of this clonotype. J is TRBJ2-3 and V is TRBV3-1; the match to TRBD1 covers 8 bases. Germline CDR1 LGHDT, CDR2 YNNKEL (reference sequence). J was trimmed by 11 bases and V by 3 bases; bases with no gene match: 10. This CDR3 is built from 14 residues. The CDR3: CASSQDRDPRKQYF. Here the CDR3 DNA reads TGTGCCAGCAGCCAGGACAGGGACCCCAGGAAGCAGTATTTT.

The gene calls are TRBV4-3 and TRBJ1-2; 9 nucleotides line up with TRBD1. Per germline, CDR1 LGHNA and CDR2 YSLEER. Unmatched junction bases numbered 9, after V lost 4 bases and J lost 6 bases. The CDR3 is 15 residues long. The CDR3 nucleotides are TGCGCCAGCAGCCCAGACAGGGGGGGTTACGATGGCTACACCTTC. It specifies CASSPDRGGYDGYTF.

This clonotype was counted at least ten times. V is TRBV7-9 and J is TRBJ1-3; TRBD1 might be the D (5 bases). The CDR3 length is 13 residues. Trimming pared 3 bases from V and 8 bases from J, leaving 11 bases between. Germline V lookup: CDR1 SEHNR, CDR2 FQNEAQ (reference sequence). The CDR3 is CASSLTERHTIYF. The CDR3 DNA reads TGTGCCAGCAGCTTGACAGAAAGACACACCATATATTTT. The full variable domain, completed using reference TRBV7-9 and TRBJ1-3, is DTGVSQNPRHKITKRGQNVTFRCDPISEHNRLYWYRQTLGQGPEFLTYFQNEAQLEKSRLLSDRFSAERPKGSFSTLEIQRTEQGDSAMYLCASSLTERHTIYFGEGSWLTVV.

This clonotype was seen repeatedly, ten times or more. This chain links TRBV6-1 with TRBJ1-5; TRBD1 matches at 8 bases. Germline V gene lookup returns CDR1 MNHNS and CDR2 SASEGT. Trimming cost V 4 bases and J 3 bases; bases outside gene matches: 8. The length of the CDR3 is 16 residues. CDR3 coding DNA: TGTGCCAGCAGTGCACAGGGGGGTGCCGTCAATCAGCCCCAGCATTTT. It specifies CASSAQGGAVNQPQHF.

In its sample, this clonotype was seen a few times. V usage is TRBV2 and J usage is TRBJ1-1, with D possibly TRBD1 on 5 matching bases. CDR3 length: 14 residues. Germline V gene lookup returns CDR1 SNHLY and CDR2 FYNNEI. Deletions cut 6 bases from V and 7 bases from J, with 18 bases between. CDR3 sequence reads: CASRSDGTGLEAFF. For the CDR3, the DNA is TGTGCCAGCAGGTCAGACGGGACGGGACTTGAAGCTTTCTTT.

V gene TRBV24-1 combines with J gene TRBJ2-3; D not resolved. The CDR3 is made up of 13 amino acids. Germline values: CDR1 KGHDR, CDR2 SFDVKD. Trimming took off 1 base at V and 10 bases at J, with 11 bases between the two ends. The DNA for the CDR3 is TGTGCCACCAGTGATTTCCGGTCCCCTGCGCAGTATTTT. Encoded protein: CATSDFRSPAQYF.